These 7 T cell receptor beta chains share one sample of origin, sequenced in a study of blood T cells in healthy people across ages. Then a second PCR, running roughly 7 to 11 cycles, was carried out with a sample-barcoded 5' primer and a J-beta primer mix. MiXCR, applied by TCRdb to the 5' RACE reads, yields one record per CDR3 protein. The sample holds approximately 670,000 distinct CDR3 sequences, 40% to 50% seen once. Source material: blood. These receptor sequences come from an elderly man in good health.

This clonotype showed up just a few times. The chain carries TRBV7-2 and TRBJ2-1; 9 nucleotides match TRBD1. Germline values: CDR1 SGHTA, CDR2 FQGNSA. V lost 5 bases and J lost 5; bases outside the gene matches: 10. CDR3 length: 16 amino acids. CDR3 nucleotide sequence: TGTGCCAGCAGCCAAAGGTGGGACAGGGTGAACAATGAGCAGTTCTTC. The encoded protein is CASSQRWDRVNNEQFF.

This clonotype was seen once. This chain connects TRBV18 to TRBJ2-5; perhaps D is TRBD1 or TRBD2 (5 bases each). With 4 bases removed from V and 2 bases from J, the gap between germline ends came to 17 bases. CDR3 length equals 16 residues. Germline V gene lookup returns CDR1 KGHSH and CDR2 LQKENI. This CDR3 is CASSQGRGGLQETQYF. CDR3 DNA sequence: TGTGCCAGCTCACAGGGGAGAGGCGGCCTACAAGAGACCCAGTACTTC. Variable domain in full (rest from reference TRBV18 and TRBJ2-5): NAGVMQNPRHLVRRRGQEARLRCSPMKGHSHVYWYRQLPEEGLKFMVYLQKENIIDESGMPKERFSAEFPKEGPSILRIQQVVRGDSAAYFCASSQGRGGLQETQYFGPGTRLLVL.

J is TRBJ2-1 and V is TRBV5-1; D gene uncertain. Trimming took 4 bases from V and 0 from J, leaving 8 bases between them. Germline V gene data show CDR1 as SGHRS and CDR2 as YFSETQ. The CDR3 extends over 14 amino acids. CDR3 residues: CASSHMDSYNEQFF. In nucleotides, the CDR3 is TGCGCCAGCAGCCACATGGACTCCTACAATGAGCAGTTCTTC. Based on the CDR3 plus reference TRBV5-1 and TRBJ2-1, the full variable domain is KAGVTQTPRYLIKTRGQQVTLSCSPISGHRSVSWYQQTPGQGLQFLFEYFSETQRNKGNFPGRFSGRQFSNSRSEMNVSTLELGDSALYLCASSHMDSYNEQFFGPGTRLTVL.

The rearrangement joins TRBV29-1 to TRBJ2-3; maybe TRBD1 (5 bases). This CDR3 is built from 16 residues. Deletions cut 2 bases from V and 2 bases from J, with 17 bases between. Germline CDR1 reads SQVTM; CDR2 reads ANQGSEA. The CDR3 is CSVEITGKLSTDTQYF. CDR3 in DNA: TGCAGCGTTGAAATTACAGGAAAACTCTCCACAGATACGCAGTATTTT.

To note about this clonotype: Mismatch with germline at one junction end may stem from a read error. The chain employs TRBV7-9 and TRBJ2-4, with D perhaps assigned TRBD1 or TRBD2 (5 bases each). The germline V gene has CDR1 SEHNR and CDR2 FQNEAQ (reference sequence). CDR3 length: 18 residues. The CDR3 DNA reads as TGTACCAGCAGCTTAGAGACGGGACGGACGCTAGCCAAAAACATTCAGTACTTC. Translation gives CTSSLETGRTLAKNIQYF.

The rearrangement joins TRBV12-3 or TRBV12-4 to TRBJ2-7; possibly TRBD1 for D (6 bases). V was trimmed by 2 bases and J by 2 bases, leaving 10 bases between them. The CDR3 contains 14 residues. CDR3: CASSLRQAPYEQYF. DNA of the CDR3: TGTGCCAGCAGTTTACGACAGGCCCCCTACGAGCAGTACTTC.

The sample holds a few counts of this clonotype. The chain's CDR3 is CSARYLASSSYEQYF. The CDR3 nucleotides are TGCAGTGCTAGATATTTAGCCTCGAGCTCCTACGAGCAGTACTTC. The chain has TRBV20-1 and TRBJ2-7; D is unclear. The germline CDR1 and CDR2 sequences are DFQATT and SNEGSKA (reference sequence). CDR3 size: 15 residues. Trimming left V 2 bases short and J 0 bases short, with 14 bases between.